The subject of this entry is one TCR beta chain. This specimen comes from a study of Graves' ophthalmopathy and Graves' hyperthyroidism. Study-level information: Researchers obtained peripheral blood at initial diagnosis, before any treatment had begun.

RNA served as the template for amplifying TCR beta CDR3 regions. First-round RT-PCR with HTBI primers preceded a second-round multiplex PCR. TCRdb passed the multiplex PCR reads through MiXCR, listing each CDR3 protein once. The table lists 170,000 or so distinct CDR3 sequences, less than 45% of them singletons. CDR3 length: 14 amino acids. Germline CDR1 is SGHAT and CDR2 is FQDESV (reference sequence). The V end was cut by 4 bases, the J end by 5 bases, with 15 bases between. Researchers turned away patients with other autoimmune diseases, uncontrolled infections, pregnancy or lactation. Sample: peripheral blood. The gene calls are TRBV11-1 and TRBJ2-7; possibly TRBD1 for D (6 bases). This TCR came from a woman between 40 and 55 years old with Graves' ophthalmopathy. The CDR3 region is CASSSWTVPHEQYF. CDR3 nucleotides: TGTGCCAGCAGCTCATGGACAGTTCCCCACGAGCAGTACTTC.